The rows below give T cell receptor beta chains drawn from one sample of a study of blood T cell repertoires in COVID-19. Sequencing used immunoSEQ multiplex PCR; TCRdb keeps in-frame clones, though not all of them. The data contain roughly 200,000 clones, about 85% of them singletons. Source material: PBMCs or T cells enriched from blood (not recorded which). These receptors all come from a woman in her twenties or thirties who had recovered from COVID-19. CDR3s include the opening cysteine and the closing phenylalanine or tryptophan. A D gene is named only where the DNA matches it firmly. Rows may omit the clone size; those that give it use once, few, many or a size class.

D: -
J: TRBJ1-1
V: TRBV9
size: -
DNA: TGTGCCAGCAGCGTAGTGGGAGGCCTGAACACTGAAGCTTTCTTT
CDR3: CASSVVGGLNTEAFF

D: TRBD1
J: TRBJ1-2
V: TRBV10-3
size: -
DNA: TGTGCCATCAACCCCACAGGGGAAGGTTATGGCTACACCTTC
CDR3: CAINPTGEGYGYTF

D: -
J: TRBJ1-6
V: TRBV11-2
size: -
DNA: TGTGCCAGCAGCTTAGGTATCACAGGGTCGGGTCGGGCCCTCCACTTT
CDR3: CASSLGITGSGRALHF

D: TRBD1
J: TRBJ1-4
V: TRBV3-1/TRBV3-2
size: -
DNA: TGTGCCAGCAGCGAGACAGGGGGAGCTGCTAATGAAAAACTGTTTTTT
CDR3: CASSETGGAANEKLFF

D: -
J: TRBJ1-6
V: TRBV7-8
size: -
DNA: TGTGCCAGCAGCCCCCGGGGGGTTTCGAGCTCCTATAATTCACCCCTCCACTTT
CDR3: CASSPRGVSSSYNSPLHF

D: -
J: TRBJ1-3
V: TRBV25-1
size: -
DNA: TGTGCCAGCAGTGCTTGGGGGGCTGGAAACACCATATATTTT
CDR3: CASSAWGAGNTIYF

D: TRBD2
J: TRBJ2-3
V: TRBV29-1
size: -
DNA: TGCAGCGGGGGGGAGGGCCTTGATACGCAGTATTTT
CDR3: CSGGEGLDTQYF

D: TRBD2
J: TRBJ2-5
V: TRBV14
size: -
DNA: TGTGCCAGCAGCCGGCAACTAGCGGGGGTATTGCAAGAGACCCAGTACTTC
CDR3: CASSRQLAGVLQETQYF

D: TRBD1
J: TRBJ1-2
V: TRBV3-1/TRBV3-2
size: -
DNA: TGTGCCAGCAGCCAAACCGGACAGGACTACACCTTC
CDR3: CASSQTGQDYTF

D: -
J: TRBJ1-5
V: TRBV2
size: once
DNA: TGTGCCAGCAGTGACAGTCTTGGTTTTCATTTT
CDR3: CASSDSLGFHF

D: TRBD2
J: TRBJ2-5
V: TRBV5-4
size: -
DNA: TGTGCCAGCAGCTTGGTCGGGTGGCTAGCGGGCTTTCAAGAGACCCAGTACTTC
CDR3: CASSLVGWLAGFQETQYF

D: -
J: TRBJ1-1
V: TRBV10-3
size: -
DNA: TGTGCCATCAGTGAGGGGGGGGCAAACACTGAAGCTTTCTTT
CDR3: CAISEGGANTEAFF

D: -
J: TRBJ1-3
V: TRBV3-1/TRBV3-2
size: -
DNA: TGTGCCAGCAGCCAAGGGAAAGGGGTGACTGGAAACACCATATATTTT
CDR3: CASSQGKGVTGNTIYF

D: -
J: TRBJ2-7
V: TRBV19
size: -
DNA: TGTGCCAGTAGCGGGAGCCTCTACGAGCAGTACTTC
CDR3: CASSGSLYEQYF

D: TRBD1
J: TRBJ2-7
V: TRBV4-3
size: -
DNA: TGCGCCAGCAGCCAAGAGGGACAGGGGTCCTACGAGCAGTACTTC
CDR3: CASSQEGQGSYEQYF